This record looks at one T cell receptor beta chain sequence and its context. Antigen specificity is unknown. The data were taken from a study of shared clonotypes between healthy human individuals. This CDR3 has 15 residues. CDR1 and CDR2 from the germline V gene are SGHTA and FQGNSA. The V end lost 5 bases, the J end lost 0 bases, and 12 bases lay between the germline ends. Original processing methods: ImmunoSEQ supplied junction-only sequences lacking quality scores, so filtering was different. Some clones are missing from TCRdb's copy, which holds only in-frame ones; the method was immunoSEQ multiplex PCR. The DNA gave D and trimming, while V, J and clone size come from that table. Of about 750,000 clones listed, 80% to 95% are singletons. Whole-study findings and limits: Relative to their counterparts shared across all four donors, non-shared clonotypes exhibited diminished generation probabilities. The sampled material consisted only of blood, and tissue repertoires are likely to differ.

Terminally differentiated effector memory CD45RA+ cells were excluded by CCR7 positive selection of CD45RO-negative cells. Sample: naive CD8+ T cells sorted from blood. This TCR derives from a man aged 25-40 years in good health. The genes are TRBV7-2 and TRBJ2-3, with D maybe TRBD2 (6 bases). The CDR3 region is CASSHSGKSTDTQYF. The CDR3 coding sequence is TGTGCCAGCAGCCATAGCGGTAAGAGCACAGATACGCAGTATTTT.